Below are 9 T cell receptor beta chains sequenced from a single sample in a study of vaccination and CD4 T cells after COVID-19. These TCRs' antigens remain unknown. Cultured CD4+ T cell DNA underwent sequencing with the Oncomine TCR Beta short-read assay. TCRdb reprocessed the PCR reads with MiXCR, giving one entry per CDR3 protein. Here the sample spans approximately 20,000 distinct CDR3 sequences, around 33% being singletons. Regarding treatment: approximately 11-day PBMC culture with coronavirus spike peptide pools or control peptides (ViraFEST assay). The sequencing input was cultured CD4+ T cells from blood. These receptor sequences come from a human donor with COVID-19.

This clonotype appeared a few times. The V gene is TRBV19, the J gene TRBJ2-2; D might be TRBD2 (5 bases). Trimming removed 5 bases from V and 1 base from J, with 11 bases in between. Germline CDR1 is LNHDA and CDR2 is SQIVND (reference sequence). The CDR3 runs 15 residues. The CDR3: CASSSGLLNTGELFF. The CDR3 DNA reads TGTGCCAGTAGTTCCGGACTGTTGAACACCGGGGAGCTGTTTTTT.

The V gene is TRBV18, the J gene TRBJ1-6; no definite D call. The CDR3 contains 13 residues. V gave up 2 bases and J gave up 10 bases, with 9 bases separating them. CDR1 is KGHSH, CDR2 LQKENI, per germline. The CDR3, as DNA: TGTGCCAGCTCACCAAAGGGAGACTCACCCCTCCACTTT. Protein sequence: CASSPKGDSPLHF.

This sequence joins TRBV19 and TRBJ2-5, with D possibly being TRBD1 or TRBD2 (5 bases each). The germline V gene encodes CDR1 LNHDA and CDR2 SQIVND (reference sequence). V lost 4 bases, J lost 4 bases, and 7 bases lay in between. This CDR3 is built from 12 residues. CDR3 loop: CASSTGRETQYF. The CDR3 nucleotides are TGTGCCAGTAGTACAGGGAGAGAGACCCAGTACTTC.

This clonotype has more than one count but fewer than ten. The chain combines TRBV19 with TRBJ2-2; TRBD2 aligns across 14 bases. CDR1 and CDR2 (germline): LNHDA, SQIVND (reference sequence). V lost 5 bases and J lost 0; bases outside the gene matches: 5. The CDR3 covers 18 residues. CDR3 amino acids: CASSGTSGGLTNTGELFF. The CDR3 DNA reads as TGTGCCAGTAGTGGGACTAGCGGGGGCCTCACGAACACCGGGGAGCTGTTTTTT.

The chain links TRBV18 to TRBJ2-5, with D tentatively TRBD2 (7 bases). Deletions cut 2 bases from V and 4 bases from J, with 20 bases between. The CDR3 totals 17 residues. Germline V gives CDR1 KGHSH, CDR2 LQKENI. CDR3 sequence: CASSPNGGRNSGETQYF. In DNA, the CDR3 is TGTGCCAGCTCACCAAACGGGGGGCGAAACTCGGGAGAGACCCAGTACTTC.

The V and J genes are TRBV27 and TRBJ1-3; D possibly corresponds to TRBD1 (6 bases). Germline lookup yields CDR1 MNHEY and CDR2 SMNVEV (reference sequence). Trimming pared 7 bases from V and 3 bases from J, leaving 16 bases between. The CDR3 has 15 amino acids. This CDR3 is CASKGGGPHGNTIYF. DNA of the CDR3: TGTGCCAGCAAGGGGGGGGGCCCTCATGGAAACACCATATATTTT.

This chain uses TRBV7-2 with TRBJ2-2, with 7 nucleotides matching TRBD1. The CDR3 has 15 residues. The J segment lost 4 bases and the V segment lost 2 bases, leaving 4 bases of the junction unmatched. From germline, CDR1 is SGHTA and CDR2 FQGNSA. CDR3 protein: CASSLMTGPTGELFF. CDR3 bases: TGTGCCAGCAGCTTAATGACAGGGCCCACCGGGGAGCTGTTTTTT.

The chain carries TRBV5-8 and TRBJ1-1, with 8 positions matching TRBD1. In germline, CDR1 is SGHTS, CDR2 YDEGEE. The CDR3 covers 13 residues. The V segment lost 7 bases and the J segment 3 bases; nucleotides outside the gene matches: 5. The DNA of the CDR3 is TGTGCCAGCGGACAGGGTCGAGACACTGAAGCTTTCTTT. This sequence encodes CASGQGRDTEAFF.

The chain joins TRBV5-1 to TRBJ2-2; 8 nucleotides line up with TRBD1. The CDR3 is 14 amino acids. Trimming took 4 bases from V and 4 from J; bases not matched to a gene: 3. In germline, CDR1 is SGHRS, CDR2 YFSETQ. The CDR3 loop reads CASSQGATTGELFF. CDR3 DNA: TGCGCCAGCAGCCAGGGGGCGACCACCGGGGAGCTGTTTTTT.